The 21 T cell receptor beta chains presented below share a single source sample, sequenced in a study of cytomegalovirus exposure and HLA in healthy donors. Primers: 60 Vbeta forward and 13 Jbeta reverse. Here immunoSEQ multiplex PCR was the method, and the copy in TCRdb shows in-frame clones only, minus some. Its table lists around 50,000 clones. The sequencing input was PBMCs. The receptors were sampled from a woman aged 25 to 45 in good health and CMV-seropositive.

The chain uses TRBV5-1 and TRBJ1-4, with 7 bases aligning to TRBD1. Trimming at V came to 0 bases and at J to 7 bases, leaving 3 bases not matched to a gene. Looked up from germline, CDR1 is SGHRS and CDR2 is YFSETQ. The CDR3 spans 14 residues. The CDR3 bases are TGCGCCAGCAGCTTGGGACAGGGAAGTGAAAAACTGTTTTTT. This encodes CASSLGQGSEKLFF.

The chain uses TRBV7-9 and TRBJ1-2; 7 bases fit TRBD1. There are 15 residues in the CDR3. The germline gives CDR1 SEHNR, CDR2 FQNEAQ (reference sequence). The J segment lost 2 bases and the V segment lost 1 base, leaving 4 bases of the junction unmatched. This chain's CDR3 is CASSLGDSNNYGYTF. DNA for the CDR3: TGTGCCAGCAGCTTAGGGGACAGCAACAACTATGGCTACACCTTC.

The chain uses TRBV29-1 and TRBJ1-3; D is uncertain. The CDR3 extends over 14 amino acids. CDR1 and CDR2 from the germline V gene are SQVTM and ANQGSEA. The V gene lost 2 bases and the J gene lost 1 base, with 9 bases spanning the gap. For the CDR3, the DNA is TGCAGCGTTGAATCAGGTACTTCTGGAAACACCATATATTTT. Its protein product is CSVESGTSGNTIYF.

The rearrangement uses TRBV27 and TRBJ2-1; 9 bases fit TRBD1. Per the germline V gene, CDR1 is MNHEY and CDR2 is SMNVEV (reference sequence). Unmatched junction bases numbered 5, after V lost 3 bases and J lost 5 bases. This CDR3 spans 15 amino acids. CDR3 in amino acids: CASSFGDRAHNEQFF. CDR3 coding DNA: TGTGCCAGCAGTTTTGGGGACAGGGCCCACAATGAGCAGTTCTTC.

The chain carries TRBV28 and TRBJ2-5; a weak D match, TRBD2 (6 bases). Germline loops: CDR1 MDHEN, CDR2 SYDVKM. Trimming left V 5 bases short and J 3 bases short, with 16 bases between. The CDR3 length is 15 residues. The CDR3 bases are TGTGCCAGCAGTACCCCCGGGGGACTTGAAGAGACCCAGTACTTC. Amino acid sequence: CASSTPGGLEETQYF.

J is TRBJ2-1 and V is TRBV13; 9 nucleotides align to TRBD2. The CDR3 contains 16 residues. Germline loops: CDR1 PRHDT, CDR2 FYEKMQ (reference sequence). The J segment lost 4 bases and the V segment lost 5 bases, leaving 9 bases of the junction unmatched. CDR3 sequence: CASSNRGLAVYNEQFF. The CDR3 region has the DNA TGTGCCAGCAGCAACAGGGGACTAGCAGTTTACAATGAGCAGTTCTTC. The whole variable domain, filled in from reference TRBV13 and TRBJ2-1, reads AAGVIQSPRHLIKEKRETATLKCYPIPRHDTVYWYQQGPGQDPQFLISFYEKMQSDKGSIPDRFSAQQFSDYHSELNMSSLELGDSALYFCASSNRGLAVYNEQFFGPGTRLTVL.

The V gene is TRBV6-5, the J gene TRBJ2-7, with 11 bases that match TRBD2. Germline values: CDR1 MNHEY, CDR2 SVGAGI. This CDR3 region has 14 residues. The V segment lost 6 bases and the J segment 2 bases; nucleotides outside the gene matches: 3. The CDR3 nucleotides read TGTGCCAGCAGAGGGACTAGCGGTCCCTACGAGCAGTACTTC. Its protein is CASRGTSGPYEQYF.

The chain recombines TRBV9 with TRBJ2-5; tentatively, D is TRBD1 (5 bases). Between the trimmed V and J ends, which lost 4 bases and 4 bases, there was a span of 14 bases. This CDR3 is 14 amino acids long. CDR1 is SGDLS and CDR2 is YYNGEE in the germline V gene. CDR3 bases: TGTGCCAGCAGCCCCGAAAGGGGCAGAGAGACCCAGTACTTC. Its protein is CASSPERGRETQYF.

The chain is built from TRBV19 and TRBJ1-1; D remains ambiguous. Deletions cut 1 base from V and 1 base from J, with 10 bases between. The CDR3 has 15 amino acids. Germline CDR1 and CDR2: LNHDA and SQIVND (reference sequence). DNA for the CDR3: TGTGCCAGTAGTATAGCTACGCTAGCGAACACTGAAGCTTTCTTT. Translation gives CASSIATLANTEAFF.

This chain joins TRBV2 and TRBJ2-7; possibly TRBD2 for D (7 bases). The CDR3 contains 12 residues. Trimming took off 5 bases at V and 11 bases at J, with 16 bases between the two ends. CDR1 and CDR2 from the germline V gene are SNHLY and FYNNEI. This CDR3 is CASSPGGGEKYF. As DNA, the CDR3 is TGTGCCAGCAGTCCGGGGGGCGGGGAAAAGTACTTC.

This chain connects TRBV25-1 to TRBJ2-5, with 9 bases aligning to TRBD1. This CDR3 has 13 residues. The V gene end was trimmed by 6 bases and the J gene end by 5 bases; junction bases not matched to a gene: 4. CDR1 and CDR2 from the germline V gene are MGHDK and SYGVNS. In nucleotides, the CDR3 is TGTGCCAGCAGGGGACAGGGAGGGGAGACCCAGTACTTC. Translating it yields CASRGQGGETQYF.

V is TRBV4-2 and J is TRBJ2-3; 8 bases map to TRBD2. Per the germline V gene, CDR1 is LGHNA and CDR2 is YNFKEQ. This CDR3 has 16 residues. J gave up 1 base and V 4 bases, and 7 bases lay outside the gene matches. CDR3 DNA: TGTGCCAGCAGCCGAGAGGCGGGGGGCGGCACAGATACGCAGTATTTT. Its protein product is CASSREAGGGTDTQYF.

The CDR3 is CASRIRTGSSYEQYF. Written as DNA, the CDR3 is TGCGCCAGCAGAATTAGGACAGGGAGCTCCTACGAGCAGTACTTC. This sequence joins TRBV5-1 and TRBJ2-7; 8 bases agree with TRBD1. The CDR3 has 15 amino acids. J gave up 0 bases and V 5 bases, and 7 bases lay outside the gene matches. Per the germline V gene, CDR1 is SGHRS and CDR2 is YFSETQ.

This sequence joins TRBV30 and TRBJ2-1, with 9 bases fitting TRBD2. The CDR3 runs to 13 residues. Germline CDR1 reads GTSNPN; CDR2 reads SVGIG (reference sequence). The junction had 10 bases not matched to a gene; V was cut back by 5 bases and J by 11 bases. This CDR3 is CAWVVREGSQQFF. Here the CDR3 DNA reads TGTGCCTGGGTTGTGCGGGAGGGAAGTCAGCAGTTCTTC.

The V call is TRBV5-6, the J call TRBJ1-6, with D perhaps matching TRBD1 (5 bases). Between the trimmed V and J ends, which lost 4 bases and 4 bases, there was a span of 9 bases. CDR3 size: 14 residues. CDR1 and CDR2 from the germline V gene are SGHDT and YYEEEE. CDR3 DNA: TGTGCCAGCAGCGCGGGACGTTATAATTCACCCCTCCACTTT. Translated, it gives CASSAGRYNSPLHF. Filled out from reference TRBV5-6 and TRBJ1-6, the complete variable domain reads DAGVTQSPTHLIKTRGQQVTLRCSPKSGHDTVSWYQQALGQGPQFIFQYYEEEERQRGNFPDRFSGHQFPNYSSELNVNALLLGDSALYLCASSAGRYNSPLHFGNGTRLTVT.

The genes are TRBV6-1 and TRBJ2-1; a possible D gene is TRBD2 (6 bases). The germline V and J ends were trimmed by 2 bases and 3 bases, with 8 bases remaining between them. Germline V gene lookup returns CDR1 MNHNS and CDR2 SASEGT. The CDR3 has 14 residues. The CDR3 loop reads CASSEPGDYNEQFF. The DNA of the CDR3 is TGTGCCAGCAGTGAACCGGGAGACTACAATGAGCAGTTCTTC.

The gene calls are TRBV25-1 and TRBJ1-2; D perhaps matches TRBD1 (6 bases). V gave up 4 bases and J gave up 5 bases, with 14 bases separating them. CDR1 is MGHDK and CDR2 is SYGVNS in the germline V gene. The CDR3 contains 14 residues. The CDR3 nucleotides are TGTGCCAGCAGTGCCTCTACAGGGAAGTATGGCTACACCTTC. Amino acid sequence: CASSASTGKYGYTF.

The rearrangement links TRBV6-5 to TRBJ2-1, with D unresolved. CDR1 and CDR2 (germline): MNHEY, SVGAGI. This CDR3 is 10 amino acids long. Trimming stripped 2 bases from V and 10 bases from J, with 3 bases between. CDR3 DNA: TGTGCCAGCAGTTACCCGGAGCAGTTCTTC. This translates into CASSYPEQFF.

V and J are TRBV29-1 and TRBJ2-1, with 11 bases identical to TRBD2. CDR1 SQVTM and CDR2 ANQGSEA come from the germline V gene. The ends lost 6 bases at V and 5 bases at J; junction bases unmatched: 6. This CDR3 comprises 14 residues. DNA for the CDR3: TGCAGCGTGCAGGGACTAGCGGCTGACAATGAGCAGTTCTTC. Protein sequence: CSVQGLAADNEQFF.

The genes are TRBV14 and TRBJ1-3; D call uncertain. Germline assignment: CDR1 SGHDN and CDR2 FVKESK. The CDR3 consists of 15 residues. V was cut by 1 base and J by 3 bases, with 10 bases left in between. The CDR3 DNA follows: TGTGCCAGCAGCCAAGGAGCTGCGGGTGGAAACACCATATATTTT. Translation gives CASSQGAAGGNTIYF.

The rearrangement uses TRBV7-2 and TRBJ2-5; possibly TRBD1 for D (7 bases). CDR3 length: 15 residues. Germline assignment: CDR1 SGHTA and CDR2 FQGNSA. V shed 5 bases and J shed 5 bases, with 18 bases lying between them. The DNA for the CDR3 is TGTGCCAGCAGCGAAAGACAGGGCCGGGGGGAGACCCAGTACTTC. Protein product: CASSERQGRGETQYF.